The clone carrying this T cell receptor beta chain was seen a single time. The sample belongs to a study of blood T cell repertoires in COVID-19. Study context: Samples came from the United States, Italy and Spain, spanning acute and convalescent COVID-19. Sources were T cells, B-cell-depleted T cells, or PBMCs; the material itself was cDNA or gDNA.

This CDR3 spans 15 amino acids. CDR1 KGHSH and CDR2 LQKENI come from the germline V gene. J was trimmed by 4 bases and V by 1 base; bases with no gene match: 6. Profiled with immunoSEQ multiplex PCR; TCRdb holds only in-frame clones, not every one. The table has about 50,000 clones, roughly 80% seen once; the top ten hold around 13%. The receptor comes from a human donor in a cohort sampled during active COVID-19. The V and J genes are TRBV18 and TRBJ1-1; 7 bases are a match to TRBD1. The sequencing sample was made of peripheral blood. The CDR3 loop is CASSPQGGQGTEAFF. The CDR3 DNA is TGTGCCAGCTCACCACAAGGGGGCCAAGGCACTGAAGCTTTCTTT.